This T cell receptor beta chain is from a study of blood T cell repertoires in COVID-19. Study-wide context: Donors in the United States, Italy and Spain gave samples during acute or convalescent COVID-19. T cells, B-cell-depleted T cells, or PBMCs supplied cDNA or gDNA.

This table comes from immunoSEQ multiplex PCR, and its TCRdb copy is limited to in-frame clones, with some not included. The sample lists fewer than 60,000 clones, over 75% occurring once. Per the germline V gene, CDR1 is LGHNA and CDR2 is YNFKEQ. Trimming took off 0 bases at V and 6 bases at J, with 13 bases between the two ends. The CDR3 is made up of 15 amino acids. Seattle patient enrollment occurred during active infection, with longitudinal follow-up thereafter. This TCR was recovered from a woman of 80 years or more with COVID-19, enrolled during active disease. The V call is TRBV4-2, the J call TRBJ2-3, with D possibly being TRBD2 (5 bases). The material sequenced was peripheral blood. In nucleotides, the CDR3 is TGTGCCAGCAGCCAAGATAGAGGGCTAGGGGATACGCAGTATTTT. Residues: CASSQDRGLGDTQYF.